These 21 T cell receptor beta chains share one sample of origin, sequenced in a study of blood T cell repertoires in COVID-19. Measured with immunoSEQ multiplex PCR; TCRdb has only the in-frame clones, and not every one. The data contain approximately 500,000 clones, about 89% of them singletons. Sample: peripheral blood. The receptors shown here come from a woman between 50 and 59 years old with COVID-19, enrolled during active disease.

This clone was counted a single time. The chain links TRBV24-1 to TRBJ1-2; TRBD1 agrees at 9 bases. Looked up from germline, CDR1 is KGHDR and CDR2 is SFDVKD. The CDR3 has 13 residues. Trimming cost V 9 bases and J 4 bases; bases outside gene matches: 5. CDR3 amino acids: CATGTGLGYGYTF. The CDR3 coding sequence is TGTGCCACCGGGACAGGGCTGGGCTATGGCTACACCTTC.

The chain is built from TRBV7-2 and TRBJ1-5; tentatively, D is TRBD1 (6 bases). Trimming took 5 bases from V and 5 from J, leaving 13 bases between them. There are 14 residues in the CDR3. CDR1 SGHTA and CDR2 FQGNSA come from the germline V gene. The CDR3 reads CASSLDRSYQPQHF. The CDR3, as DNA: TGTGCCAGCAGCCTAGACAGGTCTTATCAGCCCCAGCATTTT.

The chain is built from TRBV12-3 or TRBV12-4 and TRBJ1-2; tentative D call: TRBD1 (5 bases). The CDR3 covers 13 residues. Trimming cost V 1 base and J 4 bases, with 7 bases left between them. CDR3 amino acids: CASSLDRSYGYTF. The CDR3, as DNA: TGTGCCAGCAGTTTAGACAGGTCCTATGGCTACACCTTC.

V usage is TRBV6-6 and J usage is TRBJ2-3; 14 nucleotides match TRBD2. Germline loops: CDR1 MNHNY, CDR2 SVGAGI (reference sequence). Germline trimming cut 5 bases from V and 2 bases from J; bases unmatched to any gene: 9. CDR3 length: 18 residues. DNA for the CDR3: TGTGCCAGCAGTCGTGGACTAGCGGGGGGTTCATACACAGATACGCAGTATTTT. Translated, it gives CASSRGLAGGSYTDTQYF.

The chain links TRBV12-5 to TRBJ1-2; 7 nucleotides align to TRBD1. This CDR3 is 17 amino acids long. CDR1 is LGHNT, CDR2 FRNRAP, per germline. With V trimmed by 0 bases and J by 0 bases, 7 bases remained unmatched. CDR3 sequence (DNA): TGTGCTAGTGGTTTGGTACTAGGAACAGGGGCTAACTATGGCTACACCTTC. Translation: CASGLVLGTGANYGYTF.

As regards this clone: At the DNA level, this CDR3 is encoded by other sequences in the same sample as well. This chain connects TRBV19 to TRBJ1-1; D is possibly TRBD1 (6 bases). V lost 4 bases to trimming and J lost 4 bases, with 10 bases between them. Germline CDR1 LNHDA, CDR2 SQIVND (reference sequence). CDR3 length equals 13 residues. CDR3 nucleotides: TGTGCCAGTAGTACAGGGGTGGGCACTGAAGCTTTCTTT. This encodes CASSTGVGTEAFF. Drawing the rest from reference TRBV19 and TRBJ1-1, the complete variable domain is DGGITQSPKYLFRKEGQNVTLSCEQNLNHDAMYWYRQDPGQGLRLIYYSQIVNDFQKGDIAEGYSVSREKKESFPLTVTSAQKNPTAFYLCASSTGVGTEAFFGQGTRLTVV.

V is TRBV21-1 and J is TRBJ2-7; the table's D gene call, TRBD2, was not cross checked with the DNA. TRBV21-1 is deemed a pseudogene. This CDR3 region has 18 residues. The CDR3 loop reads CASSKRGLAGESSYEQYF. Here the CDR3 DNA reads TGTGCCAGCAGCAAGAGGGGACTAGCGGGAGAGAGCTCCTACGAGCAGTACTTC.

The V and J genes are TRBV6-1 and TRBJ1-5; the match to TRBD1 covers 7 bases. CDR1 is MNHNS and CDR2 is SASEGT in the germline V gene. This CDR3 comprises 17 residues. With 2 bases clipped from V and 3 bases from J, the junction kept 10 bases outside the gene matches. The CDR3 is CASSETRGGRVNQPQHF. The DNA of the CDR3 is TGTGCCAGCAGTGAAACTCGAGGGGGCAGGGTCAATCAGCCCCAGCATTTT.

As to this clone: Additional DNA sequences in this sample encode the identical CDR3. This rearrangement joins TRBV3-1 (or the pseudogene TRBV3-2) to TRBJ1-2, with D tentatively TRBD1 (5 bases). CDR1 is LGHDT and CDR2 is YNNKEL in the germline V gene (reference sequence). Trimming cost V 0 bases and J 8 bases, with 7 bases left between them. This CDR3 has 12 residues. The CDR3 here is CASSQDQGGYTF. The CDR3 coding sequence is TGTGCCAGCAGCCAAGATCAGGGCGGCTACACCTTC.

The chain recombines TRBV5-1 with TRBJ1-4, with TRBD1 identical over 12 bases. Looked up from germline, CDR1 is SGHRS and CDR2 is YFSETQ. J was trimmed by 6 bases and V by 4 bases; bases with no gene match: 4. The CDR3 contains 15 residues. The chain's CDR3 is CASSEGQGADEKLFF. The CDR3 DNA follows: TGCGCCAGCAGCGAGGGACAGGGGGCGGATGAAAAACTGTTTTTT.

This rearrangement joins TRBV19 to TRBJ1-1; possibly TRBD1 for D (6 bases). From germline, CDR1 is LNHDA and CDR2 SQIVND (reference sequence). The CDR3 is 15 amino acids. The V gene lost 7 bases and the J gene lost 0 bases, with 15 bases spanning the gap. The CDR3 here is CASTIQDSMNTEAFF. CDR3 bases: TGTGCCAGTACCATCCAGGACAGCATGAACACTGAAGCTTTCTTT.

This clone was counted between two and nine times. The CDR3 DNA sequence: TGTGCCAGCAGCTTGGGGACAGATTATGGCTACACCTTC. Translating gives CASSLGTDYGYTF. The chain uses TRBV5-5 and TRBJ1-2, with D possibly being TRBD1 (6 bases). The CDR3 covers 13 residues. Looked up from germline, CDR1 is SGHKS and CDR2 is YYEKEE (reference sequence). The germline V and J ends were trimmed by 0 bases and 5 bases, with 8 bases remaining between them.

V gene TRBV3-1 (or the pseudogene TRBV3-2) combines with J gene TRBJ1-3; D is undetermined. The V gene's germline CDR1 is LGHDT and CDR2 YNNKEL (reference sequence). The CDR3 extends over 13 amino acids. Trimming removed 4 bases from V and 7 bases from J, with 11 bases in between. CDR3 sequence: CASSPNEVNTIYF. The DNA for the CDR3 is TGTGCCAGCAGCCCGAATGAGGTCAACACCATATATTTT.

The rearrangement links TRBV3-1 (or the pseudogene TRBV3-2) to TRBJ1-1; the D gene is possibly TRBD1 (5 bases). Germline V CDR1 and CDR2: LGHDT, YNNKEL (reference sequence). The CDR3 extends over 15 amino acids. Trimming shortened V by 3 bases and J by 4 bases, and 15 bases separated the two germline ends. For the CDR3, the DNA is TGTGCCAGCAGCCAGGTGTGGCAGGGTGGCACTGAAGCTTTCTTT. Translation gives CASSQVWQGGTEAFF.

In this sample, this clone turned up a few times. The J gene is TRBJ1-6, the V gene TRBV30; a possible D gene is TRBD1 (5 bases). The CDR3 runs to 16 residues. V was trimmed by 4 bases and J by 2 bases, leaving 15 bases between them. Germline CDR1 is GTSNPN and CDR2 is SVGIG (reference sequence). CDR3 sequence reads: CAWKPGGIPYNSPLHF. CDR3 in DNA: TGTGCCTGGAAGCCGGGGGGTATCCCCTATAATTCACCCCTCCACTTT.

The chain carries TRBV4-2 and TRBJ1-3, with D uncertain. V was pared by 0 bases and J by 6 bases, with 15 bases between. CDR1 and CDR2 from the germline V gene are LGHNA and YNFKEQ. CDR3 size: 16 residues. The CDR3 region is CASSQDPGGVANTIYF. In nucleotides, the CDR3 is TGTGCCAGCAGCCAAGATCCGGGCGGGGTTGCAAACACCATATATTTT.

The chain is built from TRBV6-2 or TRBV6-3 and TRBJ1-1; unclear D gene. The germline CDR1 and CDR2 sequences are MNHEY and SVGEGT. The CDR3 spans 13 residues. The germline V and J ends were trimmed by 6 bases and 1 base, with 9 bases remaining between them. The DNA for the CDR3 is TGTGCCAGCAGCAGAACATGGAACACTGAAGCTTTCTTT. Its protein is CASSRTWNTEAFF.

The CDR3 spells CASSPWGGPQHF. The CDR3 region has the DNA TGTGCCAGCAGCCCCTGGGGGGGTCCCCAGCATTTT. The chain is built from TRBV3-1 (or the pseudogene TRBV3-2) and TRBJ1-5, with a possible D match to TRBD1 (5 bases). The CDR3 spans 12 residues. The germline CDR1 and CDR2 sequences are LGHDT and YNNKEL (reference sequence). Trimming stripped 4 bases from V and 10 bases from J, with 11 bases between.

The J gene is TRBJ1-2, the V gene TRBV11-2; 9 nucleotides line up with TRBD1. V lost 3 bases to trimming and J lost 5 bases; unmatched junction nucleotides: 10. The germline V gene encodes CDR1 SGHAT and CDR2 FQNNGV. This CDR3 has 16 residues. CDR3 residues: CASSLYRDRVGYGYTF. CDR3 in DNA: TGTGCCAGCAGCTTGTACCGGGACAGGGTTGGGTATGGCTACACCTTC.

J is TRBJ2-2 and V is TRBV3-1 (or the pseudogene TRBV3-2); D is uncertain. The germline gives CDR1 LGHDT, CDR2 YNNKEL (reference sequence). This CDR3 comprises 10 residues. The V end was cut by 6 bases, the J end by 7 bases, with 3 bases between. The CDR3: CASSSGELFF. DNA for the CDR3: TGTGCCAGCAGTAGCGGGGAGCTGTTTTTT.

The V call is TRBV27, the J call TRBJ1-6; tentatively, D is TRBD1 (6 bases). CDR1 is MNHEY, CDR2 SMNVEV, per germline (reference sequence). The CDR3 length is 14 residues. V was pared by 8 bases and J by 10 bases, with 18 bases between. This chain's CDR3 is CASALTGRGSPLHF. The CDR3 DNA follows: TGTGCCAGCGCGCTGACAGGACGCGGATCACCCCTCCACTTT.